This entry concerns a single T cell receptor beta chain. This sample was taken from a study of blood T cell repertoires in COVID-19. Study details: T cells, B-cell-depleted T cells, or PBMCs supplied cDNA or gDNA.

In the original processing: Amplification with reference gene primers provided the estimates of nucleated cell counts. Method: immunoSEQ multiplex PCR; TCRdb's copy keeps in-frame clones and lacks some. V, J and clone size are those of that table, while D and trimming were read from the DNA. The repertoire holds under 250,000 clones, more than 75% seen once, with around 1.5% in the top ten. The sequence derives from an older woman who had recovered from COVID-19. Material: peripheral blood.

The CDR3 coding sequence is TGTGCCAGCAGCTTAGGACTAGCGGGGAACACCGGGGAGCTGTTTTTT. Its protein is CASSLGLAGNTGELFF. This sequence joins TRBV11-2 and TRBJ2-2; 10 bases line up with TRBD2. The CDR3 runs 16 residues. Germline lookup yields CDR1 SGHAT and CDR2 FQNNGV. Unmatched junction bases numbered 0, after V lost 1 base and J lost 1 base.